Following are 31 T cell receptor beta chains from one sample sequenced in a study of cytomegalovirus exposure and HLA in healthy donors. The PCR was carried out with 60 Vbeta primers and 13 Jbeta primers. The repertoire was sequenced with immunoSEQ multiplex PCR; TCRdb's copy has only in-frame clones and lacks some. This table holds some 130,000 clones, approximately 83% found once. Specimen: PBMCs. The source is a girl aged 2 to 9 in good health and CMV-seronegative.

The genes are TRBV9 and TRBJ1-5, with no clear D. The germline V gene has CDR1 SGDLS and CDR2 YYNGEE. This CDR3 has 16 residues. The V and J ends lost 0 bases and 7 bases respectively, with 17 bases between them. The CDR3 region has the DNA TGTGCCAGCAGCGTAGCACGGAAACCGCCCAGGCAGCCCCAGCATTTT. Its protein is CASSVARKPPRQPQHF.

This chain links TRBV28 with TRBJ2-3; D gene unclear. The germline gives CDR1 MDHEN, CDR2 SYDVKM. The CDR3 consists of 13 residues. V lost 4 bases, J lost 3 bases, and 8 bases lay in between. The CDR3: CASSSELTDTQYF. DNA for the CDR3: TGTGCCAGCAGTTCTGAGCTAACAGATACGCAGTATTTT.

The chain combines TRBV27 with TRBJ2-7; 7 bases are a match to TRBD2. From germline, CDR1 is MNHEY and CDR2 SMNVEV (reference sequence). Trimming cost V 5 bases and J 0 bases; bases outside gene matches: 4. This CDR3 comprises 14 residues. The CDR3: CASSIGTNSYEQYF. Written as DNA, the CDR3 is TGTGCCAGCAGTATCGGGACTAACTCCTACGAGCAGTACTTC.

The rearrangement links TRBV27 to TRBJ1-2, with 9 bases matching TRBD1. V shed 6 bases, J shed 5 bases, and the junction held 7 bases outside the gene matches. The CDR3 extends over 14 amino acids. CDR1 is MNHEY and CDR2 is SMNVEV in the germline V gene (reference sequence). DNA of the CDR3: TGTGCCAGCAGAAATCCGGGACAGGGATATGGCTACACCTTC. Its protein is CASRNPGQGYGYTF.

This chain uses TRBV4-1 with TRBJ2-7; D unresolved. Germline V lookup: CDR1 MGHRA, CDR2 YSYEKL. The CDR3 runs 15 residues. Trimming shortened V by 1 base and J by 1 base, and 11 bases separated the two germline ends. The CDR3: CASSQAPPGSYEQYF. DNA of the CDR3: TGCGCCAGCAGCCAAGCCCCCCCCGGGTCCTACGAGCAGTACTTC.

The table lists this clone with a few counts. The chain uses TRBV21-1 and TRBJ2-1; the tabulated D call, TRBD2, remains unverified against the DNA. TRBV21-1 is assigned pseudogene status. The CDR3 runs to 18 residues. The CDR3 DNA reads as TGTGCCAGCAGCCCCCGATTGTGGACTAGCGGGAGTGACAATGAGCAGTTCTTC. It translates to CASSPRLWTSGSDNEQFF.

The V gene is TRBV18, the J gene TRBJ2-1; 7 positions agree with TRBD1. The germline V gene encodes CDR1 KGHSH and CDR2 LQKENI. This CDR3 has 13 residues. Trimming took 4 bases from V and 5 from J; bases not matched to a gene: 2. In DNA form, the CDR3 reads TGTGCCAGCTCACTGGGACAGAACAATGAGCAGTTCTTC. The encoded protein is CASSLGQNNEQFF.

Remarks on this clone: The junction departs from the called germline gene at one end, perhaps through a read error. At the DNA level, this CDR3 is encoded by other sequences in the same sample as well. The genes are TRBV11-1 and TRBJ2-7; 8 nucleotides align to TRBD2. Germline loops: CDR1 SGHAT, CDR2 FQDESV (reference sequence). The CDR3 is 14 amino acids. The CDR3 DNA reads as TGTGCTAGCAGTCGTCGACTAGCGCAAGACGAGCAGTACTTC. Encoded protein: CASSRRLAQDEQYF.

V usage is TRBV4-1 and J usage is TRBJ1-4; D uncertain. This CDR3 has 17 amino acids. V was clipped by 0 bases and J by 0 bases, with 11 bases between them. Germline V lookup: CDR1 MGHRA, CDR2 YSYEKL. CDR3: CASSQEVPPATNEKLFF. CDR3 bases: TGCGCCAGCAGCCAAGAGGTACCGCCAGCAACTAATGAAAAACTGTTTTTT.

This rearrangement joins TRBV28 to TRBJ1-5; no definite D call. Germline V CDR1 and CDR2: MDHEN, SYDVKM. Trimming shortened V by 5 bases and J by 4 bases, and 9 bases separated the two germline ends. This CDR3 is 13 amino acids long. The chain's CDR3 is CASSPSENQPQHF. CDR3 in DNA: TGTGCCAGCAGTCCCTCGGAGAATCAGCCCCAGCATTTT.

This chain links TRBV7-9 with TRBJ2-7, with 12 bases matching TRBD1. Germline V gives CDR1 SEHNR, CDR2 FQNEAQ (reference sequence). V was clipped by 5 bases and J by 4 bases; unmatched bases: 6. The CDR3 is 15 residues long. CDR3 amino acids: CASSPPGQGAYEQYF. The CDR3 DNA reads TGTGCCAGCAGCCCGCCGGGACAGGGGGCTTACGAGCAGTACTTC.

The chain combines TRBV25-1 with TRBJ2-3; D is perhaps TRBD2 (5 bases). V was shortened by 7 bases and J by 2 bases, with 10 bases between the two germline ends. The CDR3 sequence is 13 residues long. CDR1 MGHDK and CDR2 SYGVNS come from the germline V gene. CDR3 sequence reads: CASTSRDTDTQYF. Here the CDR3 DNA reads TGTGCCAGCACTAGCCGGGACACAGATACGCAGTATTTT.

The chain couples TRBV15 to TRBJ1-2, with 8 bases identical to TRBD1. The CDR3 has 14 residues. J was trimmed by 8 bases and V by 3 bases; bases with no gene match: 8. The germline V gene has CDR1 LNHNV and CDR2 YYDKDF (reference sequence). This chain's CDR3 is CATSSPRTGYGYTF. The CDR3 DNA reads as TGTGCCACCAGCAGTCCCCGGACAGGGTACGGCTACACCTTC. Together with reference TRBV15 and TRBJ1-2, the CDR3 gives the full variable domain: DAMVIQNPRYQVTQFGKPVTLSCSQTLNHNVMYWYQQKSSQAPKLLFHYYDKDFNNEADTPDNFQSRRPNTSFCFLDIRSPGLGDTAMYLCATSSPRTGYGYTFGSGTRLTVV.

The rearrangement uses TRBV5-4 and TRBJ2-7, with a weak D call TRBD2 (6 bases). The CDR3 is 14 residues long. Germline-derived CDR1 and CDR2 are SGHNT and YYREEE (reference sequence). V shed 3 bases and J shed 3 bases, with 13 bases lying between them. This CDR3 is CASSSTGTGYEQYF. The CDR3 nucleotides read TGTGCCAGCAGCTCCACCGGGACTGGCTACGAGCAGTACTTC.

The chain couples TRBV28 to TRBJ2-2, with unresolved D. This CDR3 comprises 15 residues. CDR1 MDHEN and CDR2 SYDVKM come from the germline V gene. V dropped 3 bases and J dropped 4 bases, with 12 bases sitting between them. The CDR3, as DNA: TGTGCCAGCAGTTTGATTTCCTCGGGCACCGGGGAGCTGTTTTTT. Amino acids: CASSLISSGTGELFF. Filled out from reference TRBV28 and TRBJ2-2, the complete variable domain reads DVKVTQSSRYLVKRTGEKVFLECVQDMDHENMFWYRQDPGLGLRLIYFSYDVKMKEKGDIPEGYSVSREKKERFSLILESASTNQTSMYLCASSLISSGTGELFFGEGSRLTVL.

The rearrangement uses TRBV7-2 and TRBJ1-2; perhaps TRBD1 as D (5 bases). The CDR3 spans 14 residues. Trimming stripped 8 bases from V and 0 bases from J, with 13 bases between. Per the germline V gene, CDR1 is SGHTA and CDR2 is FQGNSA. The CDR3 here is CASARARTNYGYTF. The DNA for the CDR3 is TGTGCCAGCGCCAGGGCCCGTACTAACTATGGCTACACCTTC.

This chain joins TRBV4-3 and TRBJ2-2; TRBD1 might be the D (5 bases). Trimming removed 4 bases from V and 1 base from J, with 7 bases in between. Germline-derived CDR1 and CDR2 are LGHNA and YSLEER. CDR3 length equals 14 residues. Here the CDR3 reads CASSRDRNTGELFF. CDR3 nucleotides: TGCGCCAGCAGCCGCGACAGGAACACCGGGGAGCTGTTTTTT.

V and J are TRBV4-1 and TRBJ1-1; 7 bases are shared with TRBD1. V was clipped by 1 base and J by 7 bases; unmatched bases: 6. Germline V gives CDR1 MGHRA, CDR2 YSYEKL. CDR3 length equals 14 residues. The CDR3 region has the DNA TGCGCCAGCAGCCAAGGAATCCGGGACAGTGAAGCTTTCTTT. It codes for CASSQGIRDSEAFF.

This clone occurred a few times. CDR3 amino acids: CASSYYRPTDTQYF. For the CDR3, the DNA is TGTGCCAGCAGCTACTACAGGCCCACAGATACGCAGTATTTT. The chain employs TRBV7-2 and TRBJ2-3, with D perhaps matching TRBD1 (5 bases). Germline V gene sequence: CDR1 SGHTA, CDR2 FQGNSA. The CDR3 runs to 14 residues. Trimming pared 4 bases from V and 2 bases from J, leaving 10 bases between.

The gene calls are TRBV6-6 and TRBJ2-2; a weak D match, TRBD2 (6 bases). Germline V gene lookup returns CDR1 MNHNY and CDR2 SVGAGI (reference sequence). CDR3 size: 14 residues. V shed 9 bases and J shed 1 base, with 12 bases lying between them. Here the CDR3 reads CARTYSGNTGELFF. As DNA, the CDR3 is TGTGCCAGGACCTATAGCGGGAACACCGGGGAGCTGTTTTTT.

This chain connects TRBV5-1 to TRBJ1-2; the D gene is possibly TRBD1 (6 bases). Germline V lookup: CDR1 SGHRS, CDR2 YFSETQ. The V end lost 1 base, the J end lost 8 bases, and 15 bases lay between the germline ends. This CDR3 region has 14 residues. CDR3 sequence: CASSLSSGEGGYTF. The CDR3 bases are TGCGCCAGCAGCTTGTCGTCAGGGGAGGGGGGCTACACCTTC.

A note on this clone: Other DNA sequences in this sample translate to the same CDR3. The gene calls are TRBV4-2 and TRBJ2-7; 13 nucleotides align to TRBD2. CDR3 size: 18 residues. Germline CDR1 LGHNA, CDR2 YNFKEQ. J was trimmed by 3 bases and V by 0 bases; bases with no gene match: 8. The CDR3 DNA sequence: TGTGCCAGCAGCCAAGATCCCCAGACTAGCGGGGGGTTCTACGAGCAGTACTTC. Encoded protein: CASSQDPQTSGGFYEQYF.

The genes are TRBV9 and TRBJ2-1; D may be TRBD1 (5 bases). The CDR3 length is 15 residues. Germline CDR1 reads SGDLS; CDR2 reads YYNGEE. V was shortened by 0 bases and J by 2 bases, with 9 bases between the two germline ends. The CDR3 is CASSVDRGTYNEQFF. The CDR3, as DNA: TGTGCCAGCAGCGTAGATAGGGGCACCTACAATGAGCAGTTCTTC.

This clone has only one observation. The chain joins TRBV7-9 to TRBJ2-5, with 10 nucleotides matching TRBD2. The CDR3 has 16 amino acids. Trimming cost V 1 base and J 5 bases; bases outside gene matches: 7. Germline V lookup: CDR1 SEHNR, CDR2 FQNEAQ (reference sequence). CDR3 protein: CASSLGLAGSVETQYF. The DNA for the CDR3 is TGTGCCAGCAGCTTAGGACTAGCGGGTTCCGTGGAGACCCAGTACTTC.

The chain joins TRBV11-3 to TRBJ2-1, with 11 bases identical to TRBD2. The CDR3 covers 15 residues. J lost 9 bases, V lost 3 bases, and 7 bases had no gene match. The germline V gene has CDR1 SGHNT and CDR2 YENEEA. CDR3 residues: CASSLGSGGAGEQFF. Written as DNA, the CDR3 is TGTGCCAGCAGCTTGGGTAGCGGGGGGGCGGGTGAGCAGTTCTTC.

The genes are TRBV29-1 and TRBJ1-4; D is unresolved. Trimming stripped 7 bases from V and 5 bases from J, with 14 bases between. Germline lookup yields CDR1 SQVTM and CDR2 ANQGSEA. The CDR3 totals 13 residues. The CDR3 DNA is TGCAGCGCTGGGTGGCGGCTAAATGAAAAACTGTTTTTT. Translated: CSAGWRLNEKLFF.

V and J are TRBV6-1 and TRBJ2-7, with 7 bases lining up with TRBD2. The V and J ends lost 9 bases and 2 bases, in that order; junction bases with no gene match: 10. The germline CDR1 and CDR2 sequences are MNHNS and SASEGT. The CDR3 loop spans 14 amino acids. The CDR3 loop reads CASRDYLSTYEQYF. CDR3 nucleotide sequence: TGTGCCAGTCGGGACTACCTGTCAACCTACGAGCAGTACTTC.

The chain links TRBV28 to TRBJ1-5; maybe TRBD1 (5 bases). The CDR3 has 16 amino acids. Trimming stripped 6 bases from V and 1 base from J, with 16 bases between. In germline, CDR1 is MDHEN, CDR2 SYDVKM. The CDR3, as DNA: TGTGCCAGCAGACTTCTTACAGGTTACAGCAATCAGCCCCAGCATTTT. Translating gives CASRLLTGYSNQPQHF. Using reference TRBV28 and TRBJ1-5 for the parts outside the CDR3, the full variable domain is DVKVTQSSRYLVKRTGEKVFLECVQDMDHENMFWYRQDPGLGLRLIYFSYDVKMKEKGDIPEGYSVSREKKERFSLILESASTNQTSMYLCASRLLTGYSNQPQHFGDGTRLSIL.

With regard to this clone: This may come from a read error, since a much larger clone is one base off. The genes are TRBV28 and TRBJ1-1, with TRBD1 as a possible D gene (5 bases). Per germline, CDR1 MDHEN and CDR2 SYDVKM. The germline V and J ends were trimmed by 6 bases and 1 base, with 9 bases remaining between them. The CDR3 runs 13 residues. The CDR3: CASSLDRNTEAFF. CDR3 DNA sequence: TGTGCCAGCAGCCTCGACAGGAACACTGAAGCTTTCTTT. Combining the CDR3 with reference TRBV28 and TRBJ1-1 gives the whole variable domain DVKVTQSSRYLVKRTGEKVFLECVQDMDHENMFWYRQDPGLGLRLIYFSYDVKMKEKGDIPEGYSVSREKKERFSLILESASTNQTSMYLCASSLDRNTEAFFGQGTRLTVV.

J is TRBJ2-2 and V is TRBV10-1; D unresolved. The V gene lost 3 bases and the J gene lost 7 bases, with 3 bases spanning the gap. Germline CDR1 WNHNN, CDR2 SYGVQD (reference sequence). The CDR3 contains 11 residues. The DNA for the CDR3 is TGCGCCAGCAGTGACGGCGGGGAGCTGTTTTTT. Translated, it gives CASSDGGELFF.

A single count supports this clone. CDR3 loop: CASSLGLTSTDTQYF. The CDR3 coding sequence is TGTGCCAGCAGTTTAGGGCTAACTAGCACAGATACGCAGTATTTT. This chain uses TRBV28 with TRBJ2-3; no definite D call. Germline-derived CDR1 and CDR2 are MDHEN and SYDVKM. V gave up 2 bases and J gave up 0 bases, with 9 bases separating them. CDR3 size: 15 residues.